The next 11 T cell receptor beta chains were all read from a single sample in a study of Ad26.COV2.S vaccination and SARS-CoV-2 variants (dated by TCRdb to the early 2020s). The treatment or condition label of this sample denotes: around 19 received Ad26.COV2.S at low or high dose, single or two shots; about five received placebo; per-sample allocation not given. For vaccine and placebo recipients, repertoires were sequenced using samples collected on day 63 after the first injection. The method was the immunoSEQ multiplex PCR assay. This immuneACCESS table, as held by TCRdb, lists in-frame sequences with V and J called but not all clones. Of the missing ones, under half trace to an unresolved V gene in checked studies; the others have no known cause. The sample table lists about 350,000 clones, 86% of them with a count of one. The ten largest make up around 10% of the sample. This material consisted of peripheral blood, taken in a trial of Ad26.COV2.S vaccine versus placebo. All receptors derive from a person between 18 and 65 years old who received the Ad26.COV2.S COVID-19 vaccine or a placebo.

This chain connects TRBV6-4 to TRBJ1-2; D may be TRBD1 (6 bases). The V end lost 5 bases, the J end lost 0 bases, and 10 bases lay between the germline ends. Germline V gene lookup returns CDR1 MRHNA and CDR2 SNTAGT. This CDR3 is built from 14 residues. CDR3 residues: CASSPDRTNYGYTF. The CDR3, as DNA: TGTGCCAGCAGTCCGGACAGAACTAACTATGGCTACACCTTC.

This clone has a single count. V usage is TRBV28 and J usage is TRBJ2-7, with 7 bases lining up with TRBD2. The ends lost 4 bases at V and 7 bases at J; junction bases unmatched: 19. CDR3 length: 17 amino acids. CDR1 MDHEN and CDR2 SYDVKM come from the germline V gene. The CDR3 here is CASSSLEIAGTPWEQYF. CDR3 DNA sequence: TGTGCCAGCAGTTCTCTTGAGATAGCGGGTACCCCCTGGGAGCAGTACTTC.

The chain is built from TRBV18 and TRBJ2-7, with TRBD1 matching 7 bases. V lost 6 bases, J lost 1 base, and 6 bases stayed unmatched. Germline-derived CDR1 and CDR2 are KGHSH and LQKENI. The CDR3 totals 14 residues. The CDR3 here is CASSYDRASYEQYF. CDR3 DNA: TGTGCCAGCTCCTATGACAGGGCATCCTACGAGCAGTACTTC.

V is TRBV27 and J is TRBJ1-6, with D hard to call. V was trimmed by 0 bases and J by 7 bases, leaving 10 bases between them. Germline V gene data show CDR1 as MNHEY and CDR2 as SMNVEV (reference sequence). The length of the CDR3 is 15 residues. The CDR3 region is CASSLSGSMNSPLHF. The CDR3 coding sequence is TGTGCCAGCAGTTTATCGGGCAGTATGAATTCACCCCTCCACTTT.

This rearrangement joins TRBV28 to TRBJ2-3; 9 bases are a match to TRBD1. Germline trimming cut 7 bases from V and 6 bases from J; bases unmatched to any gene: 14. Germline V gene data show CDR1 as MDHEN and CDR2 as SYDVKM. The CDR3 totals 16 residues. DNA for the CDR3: TGTGCCAGCAACACCGGGACAGGGATTACTACGGATACGCAGTATTTT. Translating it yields CASNTGTGITTDTQYF.

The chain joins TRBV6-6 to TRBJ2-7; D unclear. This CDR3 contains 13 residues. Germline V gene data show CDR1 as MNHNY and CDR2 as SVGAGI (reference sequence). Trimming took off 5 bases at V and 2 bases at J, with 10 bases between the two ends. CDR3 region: CASSLPTPYEQYF. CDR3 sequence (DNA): TGTGCCAGCAGTCTCCCGACCCCCTACGAGCAGTACTTC.

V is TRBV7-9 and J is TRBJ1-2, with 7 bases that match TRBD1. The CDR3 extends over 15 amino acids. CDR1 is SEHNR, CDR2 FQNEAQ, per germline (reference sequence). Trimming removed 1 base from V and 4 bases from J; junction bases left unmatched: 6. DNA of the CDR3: TGTGCCAGCAGCTTAGAAGGGGGCGCTCTCTATGGCTACACCTTC. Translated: CASSLEGGALYGYTF.

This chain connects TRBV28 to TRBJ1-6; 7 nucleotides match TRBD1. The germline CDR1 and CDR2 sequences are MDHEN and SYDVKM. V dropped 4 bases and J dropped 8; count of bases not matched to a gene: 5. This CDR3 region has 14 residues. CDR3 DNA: TGTGCCAGCAGTTCGTCAGGGGGGTATTCACCCCTCCACTTT. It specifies CASSSSGGYSPLHF.

This CDR3 is CAISERSGQADLNEQFF. Written as DNA, the CDR3 is TGTGCCATCAGTGAACGGTCGGGACAGGCGGACTTAAATGAGCAGTTCTTC. This sequence joins TRBV10-3 and TRBJ2-1, with 8 positions matching TRBD1. Per germline, CDR1 ENHRY and CDR2 SYGVKD. Trimming took 3 bases from V and 7 from J; bases not matched to a gene: 14. The CDR3 extends over 17 amino acids.

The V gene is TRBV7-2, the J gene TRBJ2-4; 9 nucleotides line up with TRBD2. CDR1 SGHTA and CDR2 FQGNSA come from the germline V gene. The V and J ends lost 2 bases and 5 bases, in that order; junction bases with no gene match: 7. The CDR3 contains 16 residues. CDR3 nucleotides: TGTGCCAGCAGCTTAAAAGCGGGAGGTGGCCAAAACATTCAGTACTTC. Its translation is CASSLKAGGGQNIQYF. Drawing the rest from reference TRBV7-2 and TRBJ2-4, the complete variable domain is GAGVSQSPSNKVTEKGKDVELRCDPISGHTALYWYRQSLGQGLEFLIYFQGNSAPDKSGLPSDRFSAERTGGSVSTLTIQRTQQEDSAVYLCASSLKAGGGQNIQYFGAGTRLSVL.

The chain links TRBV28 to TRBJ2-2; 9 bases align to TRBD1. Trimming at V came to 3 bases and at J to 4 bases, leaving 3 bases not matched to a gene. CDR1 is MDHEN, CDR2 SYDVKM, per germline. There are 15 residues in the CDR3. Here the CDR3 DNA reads TGTGCCAGCAGTTTTCGGACAGGGGTCACCGGGGAGCTGTTTTTT. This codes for CASSFRTGVTGELFF.